A single sample gave rise to the 20 T cell receptor beta chains below, sequenced in a study of shared clonotypes between healthy human individuals. The method was immunoSEQ multiplex PCR; TCRdb's version includes in-frame clones alone and lacks a portion of them. This table holds about half a million clones, roughly 80% found once. Sequencing used PBMCs. The receptor source for this set is a woman aged 40 to 50 in good health. Some clones in this sample may be carry-over from other donors' samples.

This clone has a single count. The rearrangement uses TRBV7-3 and TRBJ2-5; no firm D call. Germline CDR1 and CDR2: SGHTA and FQGTGA. The V gene lost 5 bases and the J gene lost 0 bases, with 7 bases spanning the gap. The CDR3 length is 13 residues. CDR3 residues: CASSRGHQETQYF. The CDR3 region has the DNA TGTGCCAGCAGCCGCGGACACCAAGAGACCCAGTACTTC.

Worth noting for this clone: A far more abundant clone sits one base away, making this likely a read error. V and J are TRBV5-1 and TRBJ1-2, with D maybe TRBD1 (5 bases). The germline CDR1 and CDR2 sequences are SGHRS and YFSETQ. This CDR3 spans 14 amino acids. The CDR3 nucleotides read TGCGCCAGCAGCTTACAGGATCCTAACGATGGCTACACCTTC. Its translation is CASSLQDPNDGYTF.

Ten or more counts support this clone. The same CDR3 arises from other DNA sequences in this sample as well. The rearrangement uses TRBV9 and TRBJ2-1, with 8 bases lining up with TRBD1. CDR1 is SGDLS and CDR2 is YYNGEE in the germline V gene. The CDR3 totals 15 residues. V shed 2 bases and J 1 base; nucleotides not matched to a gene: 2. CDR3 amino acids: CASSVDRGSYNEQFF. In nucleotides, the CDR3 is TGTGCCAGCAGCGTCGACAGGGGTTCCTACAATGAGCAGTTCTTC.

The chain uses TRBV7-9 and TRBJ2-7, with 9 bases lining up with TRBD2. V shed 4 bases and J 4 bases; nucleotides not matched to a gene: 11. The CDR3 has 16 amino acids. Germline CDR1 SEHNR, CDR2 FQNEAQ (reference sequence). The CDR3 region has the DNA TGTGCCAGCAGCTCCCTAGCGGGGACTCTTCCATACGAGCAGTACTTC. Residues: CASSSLAGTLPYEQYF.

The chain links TRBV9 to TRBJ2-1, with 9 bases that match TRBD2. CDR3 length: 16 amino acids. J was trimmed by 4 bases and V by 2 bases; bases with no gene match: 7. Germline V lookup: CDR1 SGDLS, CDR2 YYNGEE. CDR3 amino acids: CASSVLGLAQYNEQFF. CDR3 in DNA: TGTGCCAGCAGCGTTTTGGGACTAGCCCAATACAATGAGCAGTTCTTC.

This clone was seen only once. A far larger clone is off by one base, so a read error is likely. The CDR3 nucleotides are TGCGCCAGCACCCTGGAAGGGGCAACAGATACGCAGTATTTT. Protein sequence: CASTLEGATDTQYF. This rearrangement joins TRBV5-1 to TRBJ2-3; a possible D gene is TRBD1 (5 bases). CDR3 length: 14 amino acids. Per the germline V gene, CDR1 is SGHRS and CDR2 is YFSETQ. V was shortened by 6 bases and J by 3 bases, with 14 bases between the two germline ends.

V is TRBV7-8 and J is TRBJ2-1; D is unclear. This CDR3 is 14 amino acids long. V was trimmed by 1 base and J by 5 bases, leaving 9 bases between them. Germline CDR1 SGHVS, CDR2 FQNEAQ. CDR3 sequence: CASSLELTHNEQFF. The DNA of the CDR3 is TGTGCCAGCAGCTTAGAGTTAACCCACAATGAGCAGTTCTTC.

The J gene is TRBJ2-1, the V gene TRBV7-2; 7 bases match TRBD1. The V gene's germline CDR1 is SGHTA and CDR2 FQGNSA. The CDR3 totals 14 residues. With V trimmed by 3 bases and J by 8 bases, 7 bases remained unmatched. The chain's CDR3 is CASSFRGQSYEQFF. CDR3 in DNA: TGTGCCAGCAGCTTTCGGGGACAGAGCTATGAGCAGTTCTTC.

This clone was detected a few times. The CDR3 reads CASSSNRGLDAFF. The CDR3 region has the DNA TGTGCCAGCAGCTCCAACAGGGGGCTCGATGCTTTCTTT. The chain uses TRBV7-8 and TRBJ1-1; 9 bases map to TRBD1. The CDR3 spans 13 residues. CDR1 SGHVS and CDR2 FQNEAQ come from the germline V gene. V was clipped by 4 bases and J by 11 bases; unmatched bases: 8.

This rearrangement joins TRBV27 to TRBJ1-1; no clear D gene. Trimming stripped 2 bases from V and 6 bases from J, with 10 bases between. CDR1 MNHEY and CDR2 SMNVEV come from the germline V gene (reference sequence). This CDR3 is built from 13 residues. The CDR3: CASSLGLFAEAFF. As DNA, the CDR3 is TGTGCCAGCAGTTTAGGACTCTTCGCTGAAGCTTTCTTT.

A word on this clone: Only one base separates this from a far larger clonotype, so it likely reflects a read error. J is TRBJ2-2 and V is TRBV30; D gene uncertain. The V gene's germline CDR1 is GTSNPN and CDR2 SVGIG (reference sequence). This CDR3 region has 14 residues. The V end lost 2 bases, the J end lost 7 bases, and 14 bases lay between the germline ends. CDR3 protein: CAWSLVGLYGELFF. Here the CDR3 DNA reads TGTGCCTGGAGTCTGGTAGGGTTGTACGGGGAGCTGTTTTTT. Drawing the rest from reference TRBV30 and TRBJ2-2, the complete variable domain is SQTIHQWPATLVQPVGSPLSLECTVEGTSNPNLYWYRQAAGRGLQLLFYSVGIGQISSEVPQNLSASRPQDRQFILSSKKLLLSDSGFYLCAWSLVGLYGELFFGEGSRLTVL.

Comments on this clone: This probably arose from a read error, given a far larger clone one base away. The identical CDR3 is also encoded by other nucleotide sequences in the sample. The chain employs TRBV6-5 and TRBJ2-7; D ambiguous. V was pared by 2 bases and J by 6 bases, with 11 bases between. Germline CDR1 MNHEY, CDR2 SVGAGI. This CDR3 spans 13 amino acids. The DNA for the CDR3 is TGTGCCAGCAGTTACAGGTCAAAGCTCGAGCAGTACTTC. Encoded protein: CASSYRSKLEQYF.

About this clone: The identical CDR3 is also encoded by other nucleotide sequences in the sample. The V and J genes are TRBV6-5 and TRBJ2-1, with TRBD1 matching over 9 bases. Germline V gene lookup returns CDR1 MNHEY and CDR2 SVGAGI. The length of the CDR3 is 16 residues. V lost 3 bases and J lost 4; bases outside the gene matches: 7. The CDR3 DNA sequence: TGTGCCAGCAGTTATTCGAACAGGGGGCCGTACAATGAGCAGTTCTTC. Translation gives CASSYSNRGPYNEQFF.

Worth noting for this clone: It differs at one base from a far larger clone, so likely a read error. This same CDR3 is encoded by further DNA sequences in the sample. This rearrangement joins TRBV4-2 to TRBJ2-7; D is perhaps TRBD1 (6 bases). The CDR3 is made up of 15 amino acids. The germline gives CDR1 LGHNA, CDR2 YNFKEQ. The CDR3 here is CASSQTQGSSYEQYF. DNA of the CDR3: TGTGCCAGCAGCCAAACCCAGGGGAGCTCCTACGAACAGTACTTC.

The genes are TRBV4-1 and TRBJ1-2; 9 bases fit TRBD1. Germline trimming cut 3 bases from V and 6 bases from J; bases unmatched to any gene: 5. The CDR3 loop spans 14 amino acids. Germline V gene sequence: CDR1 MGHRA, CDR2 YSYEKL. The CDR3 coding sequence is TGCGCCAGCAGCCACGGACAGGGGCGCGATGGCTACACCTTC. It translates to CASSHGQGRDGYTF.

For this clone: A far larger clone is one nucleotide away, so this likely arose from a read error. The chain couples TRBV5-1 to TRBJ2-5, with 13 nucleotides matching TRBD2. Germline trimming cut 4 bases from V and 11 bases from J; bases unmatched to any gene: 8. The CDR3 spans 14 residues. Germline CDR1 is SGHRS and CDR2 is YFSETQ. The CDR3 region is CASSTSGRARGQYF. CDR3 nucleotides: TGCGCCAGCAGCACTAGCGGGAGGGCCAGGGGGCAGTACTTC.

This clone was seen once. The sample carries other DNA sequences with the same CDR3. The rearrangement joins TRBV5-1 to TRBJ2-5, with D possibly matching TRBD1 (6 bases). CDR3 length equals 14 residues. Germline V gene data show CDR1 as SGHRS and CDR2 as YFSETQ. Trimming left V 0 bases short and J 3 bases short, with 9 bases between. The CDR3 loop reads CASSLAAGEETQYF. The CDR3 nucleotides are TGCGCCAGCAGCTTGGCGGCAGGGGAAGAGACCCAGTACTTC.

The chain couples TRBV28 to TRBJ2-2, with 9 bases lining up with TRBD1. This CDR3 has 17 amino acids. Per germline, CDR1 MDHEN and CDR2 SYDVKM. J gave up 6 bases and V 4 bases, and 12 bases lay outside the gene matches. The DNA for the CDR3 is TGTGCCAGCAGTTGGGCAGGGACAGGGCGGTTATCCGGGGAGCTGTTTTTT. The encoded protein is CASSWAGTGRLSGELFF.

The chain has TRBV6-1 and TRBJ2-3; 13 bases match TRBD2. This CDR3 is 16 amino acids long. The junction had 6 bases not matched to a gene; V was cut back by 4 bases and J by 5 bases. Germline loops: CDR1 MNHNS, CDR2 SASEGT. The CDR3: CASSALAGGRGDTQYF. In nucleotides, the CDR3 is TGTGCCAGCAGTGCACTAGCGGGAGGGCGTGGAGATACGCAGTATTTT.

The chain recombines TRBV30 with TRBJ1-1; D may be TRBD1 (5 bases). Looked up from germline, CDR1 is GTSNPN and CDR2 is SVGIG (reference sequence). V lost 4 bases and J lost 5, with 11 bases in between. CDR3 size: 12 residues. This CDR3 is CAWIPTGTEAFF. The CDR3, as DNA: TGTGCCTGGATCCCCACAGGAACTGAAGCTTTCTTT.